Below, 18 T cell receptor beta chains from the same sample are listed, as sequenced in a study of T cell responses to AZD1222 COVID-19 vaccine. The repertoire was sequenced with immunoSEQ multiplex PCR; TCRdb's copy has only in-frame clones and lacks some. The sample records approximately 200,000 clones, roughly 94% being singletons. The sample in question was peripheral blood, obtained 28 days after the second dose of the MenACWY control vaccine. All receptors come from an adult who received the MenACWY meningococcal vaccine as a control.

This chain uses TRBV13 with TRBJ2-1; D perhaps matches TRBD1 (8 bases). V dropped 5 bases and J dropped 0 bases, with 14 bases sitting between them. The CDR3 is 16 amino acids. Germline V gives CDR1 PRHDT, CDR2 FYEKMQ (reference sequence). Here the CDR3 reads CASSSGTGSSYNEQFF. The CDR3 region has the DNA TGTGCCAGCAGCAGCGGGACAGGAAGCTCCTACAATGAGCAGTTCTTC.

The chain employs TRBV25-1 and TRBJ1-2; D ambiguous. Germline CDR1 is MGHDK and CDR2 is SYGVNS. V was clipped by 1 base and J by 4 bases, with 13 bases between them. The CDR3 runs 15 residues. The CDR3 sequence is CASSESGRIGYGYTF. The DNA of the CDR3 is TGTGCCAGCAGTGAATCGGGCAGGATAGGCTATGGCTACACCTTC.

V and J are TRBV6-5 and TRBJ2-5; 8 bases match TRBD2. This CDR3 has 14 residues. Trimming cost V 1 base and J 5 bases; bases outside gene matches: 3. CDR1 and CDR2 (germline): MNHEY, SVGAGI. This CDR3 is CASSYLTSVETQYF. CDR3 DNA: TGTGCCAGCAGTTACTTGACTAGCGTCGAGACCCAGTACTTC.

This chain uses TRBV4-1 with TRBJ1-1; D unclear. The V end lost 1 base, the J end lost 4 bases, and 7 bases lay between the germline ends. The CDR3 is 13 residues long. Germline CDR1 reads MGHRA; CDR2 reads YSYEKL. The CDR3: CASSQGWSTEAFF. The CDR3 DNA sequence: TGCGCCAGCAGCCAAGGATGGAGCACTGAAGCTTTCTTT.

This clone was seen once. V and J are TRBV19 and TRBJ2-1; 11 bases are shared with TRBD2. With V trimmed by 5 bases and J by 6 bases, 6 bases remained unmatched. The CDR3 has 15 residues. Germline CDR1 and CDR2: LNHDA and SQIVND (reference sequence). The CDR3 coding sequence is TGTGCCAGTAGTCCGGGACTAGCGGAAATCAATGAGCAGTTCTTC. Protein sequence: CASSPGLAEINEQFF. Filled out from reference TRBV19 and TRBJ2-1, the complete variable domain reads DGGITQSPKYLFRKEGQNVTLSCEQNLNHDAMYWYRQDPGQGLRLIYYSQIVNDFQKGDIAEGYSVSREKKESFPLTVTSAQKNPTAFYLCASSPGLAEINEQFFGPGTRLTVL.

The J gene is TRBJ2-6, the V gene TRBV6-5; TRBD1 is a possible D gene (5 bases). Germline-derived CDR1 and CDR2 are MNHEY and SVGAGI. V was pared by 2 bases and J by 4 bases, with 9 bases between. The CDR3 is 15 residues long. The CDR3 bases are TGTGCCAGCAGTTACACAGGTTCCGGGGCCAACGTCCTGACTTTC. Its translation: CASSYTGSGANVLTF.

This clone was recorded once. The rearrangement uses TRBV5-5 and TRBJ1-6; D is undetermined. The CDR3 is 15 residues long. Looked up from germline, CDR1 is SGHKS and CDR2 is YYEKEE (reference sequence). The V end lost 0 bases, the J end lost 7 bases, and 11 bases lay between the germline ends. CDR3 amino acids: CASSLAGRKNSPLHF. CDR3 sequence (DNA): TGTGCCAGCAGCTTGGCGGGCAGGAAGAATTCACCCCTCCACTTT.

The J gene is TRBJ2-3, the V gene TRBV20-1; 7 positions match TRBD2. The CDR3 extends over 17 amino acids. CDR1 is DFQATT and CDR2 is SNEGSKA in the germline V gene (reference sequence). Unmatched junction bases numbered 18, after V lost 3 bases and J lost 6 bases. The DNA of the CDR3 is TGCAGTGCTAGTTCGCGGGAGTCGAGGGCGATGGGGGATACGCAGTATTTT. It translates to CSASSRESRAMGDTQYF.

The gene calls are TRBV12-5 and TRBJ1-1, with 7 bases lining up with TRBD1. J lost 1 base, V lost 9 bases, and 5 bases had no gene match. Germline-derived CDR1 and CDR2 are LGHNT and FRNRAP. CDR3 length: 13 residues. CDR3 sequence (DNA): TGTGCTAGCCTAGGACAGGAGAACACTGAAGCTTTCTTT. Translating gives CASLGQENTEAFF.

The genes are TRBV27 and TRBJ2-7, with D possibly TRBD2 on 5 matching bases. CDR1 and CDR2 from the germline V gene are MNHEY and SMNVEV (reference sequence). This CDR3 has 14 amino acids. V was trimmed by 6 bases and J by 0 bases, leaving 12 bases between them. The CDR3 spells CASRSERNSYEQYF. CDR3 nucleotides: TGTGCCAGCAGAAGTGAGCGGAACTCCTACGAGCAGTACTTC.

The gene calls are TRBV5-4 and TRBJ1-2; D might be TRBD1 (5 bases). Germline CDR1 SGHNT, CDR2 YYREEE (reference sequence). CDR3 length equals 12 residues. V lost 7 bases to trimming and J lost 1 base, with 8 bases between them. CDR3 sequence reads: CASSGGNYGYTF. Here the CDR3 DNA reads TGTGCCAGCTCGGGGGGTAACTATGGCTACACCTTC.

The V and J genes are TRBV11-2 and TRBJ1-1, with D possibly matching TRBD1 (5 bases). Trimming left V 1 base short and J 1 base short, with 10 bases between. The CDR3 is 15 amino acids. CDR1 and CDR2 (germline): SGHAT, FQNNGV. CDR3 coding DNA: TGTGCCAGCAGCTTAGGCGGACATGCGAACACTGAAGCTTTCTTT. It codes for CASSLGGHANTEAFF.

This clone showed up just once. The chain carries TRBV6-2 or TRBV6-3 and TRBJ1-5; 8 positions match TRBD1. Germline loops: CDR1 MNHEY, CDR2 SVGEGT. The CDR3 runs 12 residues. Trimming at V came to 5 bases and at J to 16 bases, leaving 10 bases not matched to a gene. CDR3 coding DNA: TGTGCCAGCAGTCGGGGGACAGGCGGTGGTCATTTT. It is translated as CASSRGTGGGHF.

The J gene is TRBJ2-7, the V gene TRBV30, with 9 nucleotides matching TRBD1. V lost 3 bases and J lost 0; bases outside the gene matches: 3. CDR3 length: 14 residues. CDR1 is GTSNPN and CDR2 is SVGIG in the germline V gene (reference sequence). Here the CDR3 DNA reads TGTGCCTGGAGCGGGACAGGGCCCTCCTACGAGCAGTACTTC. It yields the protein CAWSGTGPSYEQYF.

The chain uses TRBV9 and TRBJ2-3, with 9 bases aligning to TRBD2. Looked up from germline, CDR1 is SGDLS and CDR2 is YYNGEE. V was pared by 9 bases and J by 0 bases, with 8 bases of the junction left unmatched. This CDR3 is 15 amino acids long. The CDR3 DNA reads as TGTGCCACCTCCGCCGGACTAGCGAGCACAGATACGCAGTATTTT. Residues: CATSAGLASTDTQYF.

The CDR3 DNA follows: TGTGCCAGCAGCTTTGTTGCCGGGGGTGGCGGGGAGCTGTTTTTT. Translated, it gives CASSFVAGGGGELFF. The genes are TRBV5-4 and TRBJ2-2; tentative D call: TRBD2 (6 bases). There are 15 residues in the CDR3. Germline-derived CDR1 and CDR2 are SGHNT and YYREEE (reference sequence). Trimming removed 2 bases at V and 7 bases at J, with 15 bases between. The whole variable domain, filled in from reference TRBV5-4 and TRBJ2-2, reads ETGVTQSPTHLIKTRGQQVTLRCSSQSGHNTVSWYQQALGQGPQFIFQYYREEENGRGNFPPRFSGLQFPNYSSELNVNALELDDSALYLCASSFVAGGGGELFFGEGSRLTVL.

The chain uses TRBV28 and TRBJ2-1, with TRBD1 matching over 11 bases. Trimming cost V 6 bases and J 8 bases; bases outside gene matches: 12. The CDR3 covers 16 residues. Germline V gene sequence: CDR1 MDHEN, CDR2 SYDVKM. The chain's CDR3 is CASRATGQGARDEQFF. DNA of the CDR3: TGTGCCAGCAGGGCCACCGGACAGGGGGCTAGGGATGAGCAGTTCTTC.

The V gene is TRBV4-2, the J gene TRBJ2-3; 12 positions match TRBD2. Germline CDR1 is LGHNA and CDR2 is YNFKEQ. J gave up 1 base and V 1 base, and 3 bases lay outside the gene matches. The CDR3 sequence is 17 residues long. CDR3 sequence: CASSQAGTSGRTDTQYF. The CDR3 DNA follows: TGTGCCAGCAGCCAAGCGGGGACTAGCGGGCGCACAGATACGCAGTATTTT.